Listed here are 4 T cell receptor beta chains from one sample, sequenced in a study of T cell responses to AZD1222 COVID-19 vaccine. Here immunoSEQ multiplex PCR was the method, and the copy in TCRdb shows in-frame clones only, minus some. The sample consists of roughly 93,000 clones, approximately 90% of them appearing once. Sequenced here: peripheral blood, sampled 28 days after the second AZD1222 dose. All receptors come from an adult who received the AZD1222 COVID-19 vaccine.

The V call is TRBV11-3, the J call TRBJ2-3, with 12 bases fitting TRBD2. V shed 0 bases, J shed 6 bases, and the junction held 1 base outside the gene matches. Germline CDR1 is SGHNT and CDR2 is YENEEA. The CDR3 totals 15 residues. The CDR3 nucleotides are TGTGCCAGCAGCTTAGAGGGACTAGCGGGCGATACGCAGTATTTT. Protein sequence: CASSLEGLAGDTQYF.

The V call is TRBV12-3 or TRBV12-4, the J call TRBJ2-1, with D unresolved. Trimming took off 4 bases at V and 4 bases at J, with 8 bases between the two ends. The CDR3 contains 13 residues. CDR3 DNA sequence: TGTGCCAGCAGTTCGACCATATACAATGAGCAGTTCTTC. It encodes CASSSTIYNEQFF.

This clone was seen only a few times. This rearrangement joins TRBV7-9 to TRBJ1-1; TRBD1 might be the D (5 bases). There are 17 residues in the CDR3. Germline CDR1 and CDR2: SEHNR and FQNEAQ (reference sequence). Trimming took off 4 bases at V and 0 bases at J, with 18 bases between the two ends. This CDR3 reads CASSWKQNQGLNTEAFF. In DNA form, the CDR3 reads TGTGCCAGCAGCTGGAAACAAAACCAGGGATTGAACACTGAAGCTTTCTTT.

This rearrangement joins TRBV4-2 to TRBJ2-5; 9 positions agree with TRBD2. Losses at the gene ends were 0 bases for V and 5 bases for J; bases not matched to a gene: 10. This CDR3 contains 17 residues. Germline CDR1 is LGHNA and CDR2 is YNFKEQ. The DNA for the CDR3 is TGTGCCAGCAGCCAAGACAAGGGGCGGGGGGGCTTGGAGACCCAGTACTTC. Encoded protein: CASSQDKGRGGLETQYF.